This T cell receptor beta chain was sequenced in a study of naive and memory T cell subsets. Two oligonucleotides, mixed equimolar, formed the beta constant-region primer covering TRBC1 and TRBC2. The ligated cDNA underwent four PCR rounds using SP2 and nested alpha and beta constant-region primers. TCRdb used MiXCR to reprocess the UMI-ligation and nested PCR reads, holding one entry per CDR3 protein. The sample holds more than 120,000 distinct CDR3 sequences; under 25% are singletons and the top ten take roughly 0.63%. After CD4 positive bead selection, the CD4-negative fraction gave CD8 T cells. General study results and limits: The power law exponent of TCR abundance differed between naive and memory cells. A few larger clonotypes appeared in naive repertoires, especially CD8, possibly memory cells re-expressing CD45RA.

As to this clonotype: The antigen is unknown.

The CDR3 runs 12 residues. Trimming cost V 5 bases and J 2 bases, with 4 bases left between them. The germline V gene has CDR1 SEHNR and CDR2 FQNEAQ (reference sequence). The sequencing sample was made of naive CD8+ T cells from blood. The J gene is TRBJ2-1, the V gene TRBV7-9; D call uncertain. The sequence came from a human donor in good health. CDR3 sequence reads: CASSPTYNEQFF. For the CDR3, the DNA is TGTGCCAGCAGCCCAACCTACAATGAGCAGTTCTTC.